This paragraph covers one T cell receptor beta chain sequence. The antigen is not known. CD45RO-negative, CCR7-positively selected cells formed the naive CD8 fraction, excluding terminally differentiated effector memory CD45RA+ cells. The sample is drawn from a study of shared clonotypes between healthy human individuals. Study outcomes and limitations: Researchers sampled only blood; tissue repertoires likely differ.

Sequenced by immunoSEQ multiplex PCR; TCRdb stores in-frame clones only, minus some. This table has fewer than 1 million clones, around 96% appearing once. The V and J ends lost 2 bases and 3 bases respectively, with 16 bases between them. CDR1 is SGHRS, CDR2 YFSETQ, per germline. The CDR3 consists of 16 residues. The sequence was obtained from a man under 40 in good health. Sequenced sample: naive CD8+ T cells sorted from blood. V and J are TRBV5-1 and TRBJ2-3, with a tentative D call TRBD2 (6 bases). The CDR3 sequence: CASSLKTEGPTDTQYF. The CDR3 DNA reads TGCGCCAGCAGCTTAAAGACGGAGGGGCCTACAGATACGCAGTATTTT.